This TCR beta chain was sequenced during a study of T-cell reconstitution after alpha-beta-depleted transplantation in children. Study observations and caveats: Alpha-beta T cells about two months after transplant reportedly derived from several hundred expanded graft clones. Among T cells one year after transplant, newly produced cells accounted for most counts and diversity.

Unique molecular identifiers were incorporated when the TCRbeta library was constructed. Via MiXCR, TCRdb re-called the PCR reads, giving one row per CDR3 protein. The sample lists hundreds of thousands of distinct CDR3 sequences, 8% to 11% occurring once. This clonotype has ten or more counts. Antigen: not known. The receptor's source is a child aged 2-15 years with inherited bone marrow failure, due to receive a stem cell transplant. The material sequenced was PBMCs, taken before TCRalphabeta/CD19-depleted stem cell transplant.

The CDR3 is CASSLDRGSEQFF. The CDR3 DNA sequence: TGTGCCAGCAGCTTAGACAGGGGTAGTGAGCAGTTCTTC. This chain joins TRBV7-6 and TRBJ2-1, with 7 bases lining up with TRBD1. With V trimmed by 1 base and J by 9 bases, 3 bases remained unmatched. Germline CDR1 and CDR2: SGHVS and FNYEAQ. The CDR3 contains 13 residues.